This TCR beta chain was captured in a study of T cell repertoires in cytomegalovirus infection. Only a few counts were recorded for this clonotype. The antigen remains undetermined. The CDR3 extends over 13 amino acids. The V end was cut by 10 bases, the J end by 2 bases, with 14 bases between. TCRdb called the reads again in MiXCR, with one record for every CDR3 protein. This table holds about 130,000 distinct CDR3 sequences, approximately 30% found once. This chain uses TRBV12-3 or TRBV12-4 with TRBJ1-2, with D tentatively TRBD1 (5 bases). The specimen comprised CD8+ T cells from cultured PBMCs, sampled from culture after CMV antigen stimulation. The sequence derives from a human donor in good health (CMV status not recorded). Some clones in this sample may be carry-over from other donors' samples. This CDR3 reads CAILSGGNYGYTF. The CDR3 region has the DNA TGTGCCATCCTTTCGGGGGGAAACTATGGCTACACCTTC.